Below, 14 T cell receptor beta chains from the same sample are listed, as sequenced in a study of cytomegalovirus exposure and HLA in healthy donors. PCR involved 60 Vbeta and 13 Jbeta primers. This table comes from immunoSEQ multiplex PCR, and its TCRdb copy is limited to in-frame clones, with some not included. The sample shows approximately 120,000 clones, roughly three quarters of them seen only once. Sequenced sample: PBMCs. These receptors were collected from a woman aged 40 to 55 in good health and CMV-seropositive.

The chain combines TRBV12-5 with TRBJ1-5; 10 bases agree with TRBD1. The CDR3 length is 14 residues. The ends lost 6 bases at V and 4 bases at J; junction bases unmatched: 3. Per the germline V gene, CDR1 is LGHNT and CDR2 is FRNRAP. CDR3 DNA: TGTGCTAGTGGCCGGACAGGGGGGAATCAGCCCCAGCATTTT. It yields the protein CASGRTGGNQPQHF.

This chain joins TRBV10-2 and TRBJ2-1, with 14 bases lining up with TRBD2. Germline CDR1 reads WSHSY; CDR2 reads SAAADI. J was trimmed by 8 bases and V by 8 bases; bases with no gene match: 2. This CDR3 region has 13 residues. The CDR3 here is CASGLAGGDEQFF. The CDR3 DNA is TGCGCCAGCGGACTAGCGGGGGGTGATGAGCAGTTCTTC.

The chain links TRBV2 to TRBJ1-1; no reliable D call. Trimming stripped 4 bases from V and 3 bases from J, with 6 bases between. Germline V lookup: CDR1 SNHLY, CDR2 FYNNEI. This CDR3 comprises 12 residues. The CDR3 DNA follows: TGTGCCAGCAGTGTAGGAGACACTGAAGCTTTCTTT. Protein: CASSVGDTEAFF. The full variable domain, with the rest looked up from reference TRBV2 and TRBJ1-1, is EPEVTQTPSHQVTQMGQEVILRCVPISNHLYFYWYRQILGQKVEFLVSFYNNEISEKSEIFDDQFSVERPDGSNFTLKIRSTKLEDSAMYFCASSVGDTEAFFGQGTRLTVV.

The chain combines TRBV19 with TRBJ2-1, with D possibly TRBD1 on 6 matching bases. Germline CDR1 reads LNHDA; CDR2 reads SQIVND (reference sequence). The CDR3 sequence is 14 residues long. The V gene lost 8 bases and the J gene lost 6 bases, with 17 bases spanning the gap. DNA for the CDR3: TGTGCCAGTTCTCAGGGGAGCACGGGCAATGAGCAGTTCTTC. This codes for CASSQGSTGNEQFF. The full variable domain, in which reference TRBV19 and TRBJ2-1 provide the parts outside the CDR3, is DGGITQSPKYLFRKEGQNVTLSCEQNLNHDAMYWYRQDPGQGLRLIYYSQIVNDFQKGDIAEGYSVSREKKESFPLTVTSAQKNPTAFYLCASSQGSTGNEQFFGPGTRLTVL.

This chain joins TRBV30 and TRBJ2-2; D unclear. The V gene's germline CDR1 is GTSNPN and CDR2 SVGIG (reference sequence). CDR3 size: 16 residues. With 0 bases removed from V and 1 base from J, the gap between germline ends came to 12 bases. CDR3 sequence (DNA): TGTGCCTGGAGTGTATCTCTGGGCAAGAACACCGGGGAGCTGTTTTTT. Encoded protein: CAWSVSLGKNTGELFF.

This sequence joins TRBV30 and TRBJ2-3, with 13 bases lining up with TRBD2. The CDR3 is 17 amino acids. Germline lookup yields CDR1 GTSNPN and CDR2 SVGIG (reference sequence). V lost 1 base, J lost 6 bases, and 10 bases stayed unmatched. CDR3 coding DNA: TGTGCCTGGAGTGGAGGAACTAGCGGGGGGGGTGGGGATACGCAGTATTTT. This encodes CAWSGGTSGGGGDTQYF.

This chain connects TRBV7-9 to TRBJ1-1; tentative D call: TRBD1 (5 bases). CDR1 is SEHNR and CDR2 is FQNEAQ in the germline V gene (reference sequence). Trimming left V 5 bases short and J 6 bases short, with 13 bases between. This CDR3 contains 13 residues. The CDR3: CASSLQGLSEAFF. DNA of the CDR3: TGTGCCAGCAGCCTCCAGGGATTATCTGAAGCTTTCTTT.

This clone was detected only a few times. The V call is TRBV6-5, the J call TRBJ2-7; no reliable D call. V shed 2 bases and J shed 2 bases, with 7 bases lying between them. CDR1 MNHEY and CDR2 SVGAGI come from the germline V gene. The CDR3 sequence is 13 residues long. CDR3 in DNA: TGTGCCAGCAGTTACCACAGAACCTACGAGCAGTACTTC. It codes for CASSYHRTYEQYF.

Only a few counts were recorded for this clone. This chain connects TRBV2 to TRBJ2-1; 9 nucleotides align to TRBD1. The V gene's germline CDR1 is SNHLY and CDR2 FYNNEI. The CDR3 covers 12 residues. The CDR3 spells CASGTGINEQFF. For the CDR3, the DNA is TGTGCTTCGGGGACAGGGATAAATGAGCAGTTCTTC.

V usage is TRBV6-5 and J usage is TRBJ2-3; no clear D gene. The germline V gene encodes CDR1 MNHEY and CDR2 SVGAGI. The CDR3 spans 12 residues. V was cut by 5 bases and J by 6 bases, with 9 bases left in between. CDR3 sequence reads: CASSTLGDTQYF. CDR3 sequence (DNA): TGTGCCAGCAGTACCCTAGGCGATACGCAGTATTTT.

This clone was detected a few times. This rearrangement joins TRBV12-5 to TRBJ2-5; 11 nucleotides line up with TRBD2. The germline V gene encodes CDR1 LGHNT and CDR2 FRNRAP. Trimming took 1 base from V and 2 from J; bases not matched to a gene: 6. The CDR3 runs to 17 residues. The CDR3 DNA reads as TGTGCTAGTGGTTTGGGCGCTAGCGGGGGGTTACAAGAGACCCAGTACTTC. It translates to CASGLGASGGLQETQYF.

This rearrangement joins TRBV30 to TRBJ1-5; maybe TRBD1 (5 bases). This CDR3 spans 17 amino acids. Trimming removed 2 bases from V and 1 base from J, with 18 bases in between. Germline values: CDR1 GTSNPN, CDR2 SVGIG (reference sequence). The CDR3 here is CAWSTPGVFWSNQPQHF. CDR3 coding DNA: TGTGCCTGGAGTACCCCGGGGGTTTTTTGGAGCAATCAGCCCCAGCATTTT.

The genes are TRBV2 and TRBJ2-5; 10 positions agree with TRBD2. The end of the DNA aligns better with TRBJ2-7, so the J call may be wrong. Germline CDR1 is SNHLY and CDR2 is FYNNEI. The CDR3 totals 15 residues. CDR3 DNA: TGTGCCAGCAGTGGTTCTAGCGGGGGCTTCTACGAGCAGTACTTC. This encodes CASSGSSGGFYEQYF.

The chain recombines TRBV2 with TRBJ1-6; 7 bases match TRBD1. The CDR3 is 14 residues long. The germline gives CDR1 SNHLY, CDR2 FYNNEI. Trimming removed 3 bases from V and 9 bases from J; junction bases left unmatched: 5. For the CDR3, the DNA is TGTGCCAGCAGTGACACAGGGGTGAGTTCACCCCTCCACTTT. This encodes CASSDTGVSSPLHF.